This entry lists 30 T cell receptor beta chains sequenced from one sample in a study of shared clonotypes between healthy human individuals. Assay: immunoSEQ multiplex PCR; the TCRdb copy retains only in-frame clones and omits some. The data hold a few million clones, with over 85% observed a single time. Sequenced material: naive CD4+ T cells sorted from blood. Subset: CD45RA+ positively selected. The receptors were sampled from a man between 18 and 29 years old in good health.

The chain has TRBV7-9 and TRBJ1-2, with 9 nucleotides matching TRBD1. The germline V gene encodes CDR1 SEHNR and CDR2 FQNEAQ (reference sequence). The CDR3 spans 13 residues. The V gene end was trimmed by 1 base and the J gene end by 8 bases; junction bases not matched to a gene: 2. This CDR3 reads CASSLGGQGGYTF. The CDR3 DNA follows: TGTGCCAGCAGCTTAGGGGGACAGGGAGGCTACACCTTC.

V usage is TRBV6-1 and J usage is TRBJ1-3; 8 bases are shared with TRBD1. This CDR3 spans 15 amino acids. The V segment lost 5 bases and the J segment 2 bases; nucleotides outside the gene matches: 5. Germline CDR1 and CDR2: MNHNS and SASEGT. The chain's CDR3 is CASSRKDRAGNTIYF. The DNA for the CDR3 is TGTGCCAGCAGTAGAAAGGACAGGGCTGGAAACACCATATATTTT.

V gene TRBV6-1 combines with J gene TRBJ2-7, with D perhaps TRBD1 (5 bases). Looked up from germline, CDR1 is MNHNS and CDR2 is SASEGT. V shed 2 bases and J shed 2 bases, with 7 bases lying between them. This CDR3 is 13 amino acids long. The DNA for the CDR3 is TGTGCCAGCAGTGAAAGGGGTGCCTACGAGCAGTACTTC. This codes for CASSERGAYEQYF.

The chain combines TRBV18 with TRBJ1-2; 8 positions agree with TRBD1. After removal of 3 bases from V and 7 bases from J, the junction contained 13 bases not matched to a gene. Germline V lookup: CDR1 KGHSH, CDR2 LQKENI. This CDR3 spans 16 amino acids. CDR3: CASSPTQGESKVGYTF. The CDR3 DNA sequence: TGTGCCAGCTCACCGACACAGGGGGAGAGTAAGGTTGGCTACACCTTC.

About this clone itself: Other DNA sequences from this sample encode an identical CDR3 as well. V is TRBV9 and J is TRBJ2-5; D is uncertain. CDR1 SGDLS and CDR2 YYNGEE come from the germline V gene. Trimming left V 0 bases short and J 1 base short, with 7 bases between. The CDR3 loop spans 14 amino acids. Here the CDR3 reads CASSVAPGQETQYF. DNA of the CDR3: TGTGCCAGCAGCGTAGCTCCTGGCCAAGAGACCCAGTACTTC.

The chain carries TRBV7-8 and TRBJ2-5; D is possibly TRBD2 (7 bases). Germline V gives CDR1 SGHVS, CDR2 FQNEAQ. There are 15 residues in the CDR3. Trimming cost V 5 bases and J 4 bases, with 17 bases left between them. The CDR3 sequence: CASSPGGGARETQYF. The DNA of the CDR3 is TGTGCCAGCAGCCCCGGTGGGGGGGCCCGAGAGACCCAGTACTTC.

A word on this clone: Other DNA sequences from this sample encode an identical CDR3 as well. The rearrangement links TRBV5-8 to TRBJ2-5; D is ambiguous. Germline loops: CDR1 SGHTS, CDR2 YDEGEE. CDR3 length: 15 residues. V was shortened by 0 bases and J by 2 bases, with 11 bases between the two germline ends. As DNA, the CDR3 is TGTGCCAGCAGCTTGGGGCGTGCTTATCAAGAGACCCAGTACTTC. It yields the protein CASSLGRAYQETQYF.

The chain carries TRBV6-6 and TRBJ2-2; 9 bases line up with TRBD2. V trimming: 6 bases; J trimming: 3 bases; junction bases outside the gene matches: 5. CDR3 size: 15 residues. Germline loops: CDR1 MNHNY, CDR2 SVGAGI (reference sequence). CDR3 sequence (DNA): TGTGCCAGCAGGGAGCGGGAGGTGTACACCGGGGAGCTGTTTTTT. This codes for CASREREVYTGELFF.

This chain joins TRBV4-1 and TRBJ1-6; maybe TRBD1 (6 bases). The CDR3 is made up of 16 amino acids. The germline V gene has CDR1 MGHRA and CDR2 YSYEKL. Trimming left V 2 bases short and J 0 bases short, with 8 bases between. As DNA, the CDR3 is TGCGCCAGCAGCCAAACAGGGAGCTCCTATAATTCACCCCTCCACTTT. This gives the protein CASSQTGSSYNSPLHF.

V and J are TRBV2 and TRBJ1-4; 10 nucleotides line up with TRBD1. The junction had 12 bases not matched to a gene; V was cut back by 6 bases and J by 8 bases. Germline lookup yields CDR1 SNHLY and CDR2 FYNNEI. The CDR3 extends over 16 amino acids. CDR3 DNA: TGTGCCAGCAGGGACGGACAGGGGGGCGCCAGGGAAAAACTGTTTTTT. As protein: CASRDGQGGAREKLFF.

The V gene is TRBV25-1, the J gene TRBJ1-6; D ambiguous. The V and J ends lost 0 bases and 8 bases respectively, with 2 bases between them. CDR1 MGHDK and CDR2 SYGVNS come from the germline V gene. There are 12 residues in the CDR3. The CDR3 DNA sequence: TGTGCCAGCAGTGAATATCATTCACCCCTCCACTTT. Translated, it gives CASSEYHSPLHF.

The chain carries TRBV28 and TRBJ2-1, with 7 bases matching TRBD1. Germline V lookup: CDR1 MDHEN, CDR2 SYDVKM. The length of the CDR3 is 17 residues. Trimming cost V 4 bases and J 8 bases; bases outside gene matches: 17. Here the CDR3 reads CASSSIDRVGNSDEQFF. As DNA, the CDR3 is TGTGCCAGCAGTTCAATCGACAGGGTGGGTAATTCGGATGAGCAGTTCTTC. The full variable domain, in which reference TRBV28 and TRBJ2-1 provide the parts outside the CDR3, is DVKVTQSSRYLVKRTGEKVFLECVQDMDHENMFWYRQDPGLGLRLIYFSYDVKMKEKGDIPEGYSVSREKKERFSLILESASTNQTSMYLCASSSIDRVGNSDEQFFGPGTRLTVL.

The chain combines TRBV7-3 with TRBJ1-6; 9 bases agree with TRBD1. Germline CDR1 SGHTA, CDR2 FQGTGA. The CDR3 has 15 amino acids. V trimming: 5 bases; J trimming: 9 bases; junction bases outside the gene matches: 8. In DNA, the CDR3 is TGTGCCAGCAGCCGGGACAGGGCATGGGGTTCACCCCTCCACTTT. It specifies CASSRDRAWGSPLHF.

The chain is built from TRBV2 and TRBJ1-2; a weak D match, TRBD1 (6 bases). CDR1 SNHLY and CDR2 FYNNEI come from the germline V gene. The CDR3 has 14 amino acids. The ends were cut back, 5 bases at V and 0 bases at J, with 10 bases in the middle. CDR3: CASSSDSSNYGYTF. Written as DNA, the CDR3 is TGTGCCAGCAGTTCGGACAGTTCTAACTATGGCTACACCTTC.

The V and J genes are TRBV19 and TRBJ1-6; D is uncertain. Germline CDR1 reads LNHDA; CDR2 reads SQIVND (reference sequence). This CDR3 comprises 16 residues. The V end was cut by 5 bases, the J end by 1 base, with 12 bases between. The CDR3 DNA reads TGTGCCAGTAGTCCAAGAATGGGGTCCTATAATTCACCCCTCCACTTT. Its protein product is CASSPRMGSYNSPLHF.

The V call is TRBV10-3, the J call TRBJ2-2; D remains ambiguous. The CDR3 is made up of 13 amino acids. V was cut by 6 bases and J by 4 bases, with 9 bases left in between. Germline V gene sequence: CDR1 ENHRY, CDR2 SYGVKD. Written as DNA, the CDR3 is TGTGCCATCAGCGACGGGCTCACCGGGGAGCTGTTTTTT. This sequence encodes CAISDGLTGELFF.

About this clone: The same CDR3 is also encoded by other DNA sequences in this sample. The chain couples TRBV19 to TRBJ2-3; D may match TRBD1 or TRBD2 (5 bases each). Trimming left V 1 base short and J 0 bases short, with 5 bases between. Germline V gene lookup returns CDR1 LNHDA and CDR2 SQIVND (reference sequence). This CDR3 comprises 14 residues. DNA for the CDR3: TGTGCCAGTAGTATAGGGGGGAGCACAGATACGCAGTATTTT. Translating gives CASSIGGSTDTQYF.

This chain connects TRBV11-2 to TRBJ2-3; 8 positions agree with TRBD2. The CDR3 extends over 14 amino acids. Germline V gene sequence: CDR1 SGHAT, CDR2 FQNNGV. Losses at the gene ends were 5 bases for V and 3 bases for J; bases not matched to a gene: 4. CDR3 loop: CASSPTSGTDTQYF. The CDR3 region has the DNA TGTGCCAGCAGCCCTACTAGCGGAACAGATACGCAGTATTTT.

The chain recombines TRBV30 with TRBJ2-5; D is possibly TRBD1 (6 bases). The CDR3 is 13 amino acids. With 2 bases removed from V and 2 bases from J, the gap between germline ends came to 9 bases. Per germline, CDR1 GTSNPN and CDR2 SVGIG (reference sequence). The CDR3 DNA reads TGTGCCTGGAGTACAGGGTTTCAAGAGACCCAGTACTTC. Its protein is CAWSTGFQETQYF.

V usage is TRBV19 and J usage is TRBJ2-2; no reliable D call. This CDR3 has 13 residues. Germline loops: CDR1 LNHDA, CDR2 SQIVND (reference sequence). Trimming shortened V by 3 bases and J by 6 bases, and 8 bases separated the two germline ends. The DNA for the CDR3 is TGTGCCAGTAGTATGCTAGACGCCGGGGAGCTGTTTTTT. Translation: CASSMLDAGELFF.

The chain employs TRBV5-1 and TRBJ2-3; TRBD2 might be the D (6 bases). Deletions cut 0 bases from V and 4 bases from J, with 12 bases between. The germline V gene has CDR1 SGHRS and CDR2 YFSETQ. This CDR3 is built from 15 residues. In DNA, the CDR3 is TGCGCCAGCAGCTTGGGTCTAGCGCGCCCAGATACGCAGTATTTT. Residues: CASSLGLARPDTQYF.

The chain combines TRBV7-2 with TRBJ2-3; TRBD2 matches at 7 bases. After removal of 1 base from V and 2 bases from J, the junction contained 6 bases not matched to a gene. The germline CDR1 and CDR2 sequences are SGHTA and FQGNSA. The CDR3 totals 16 residues. The CDR3 DNA reads as TGTGCCAGCAGCTTAGGGGGTAGCGGGTACACAGATACGCAGTATTTT. Encoded protein: CASSLGGSGYTDTQYF. Full variable domain (remainder filled in from reference TRBV7-2 and TRBJ2-3): GAGVSQSPSNKVTEKGKDVELRCDPISGHTALYWYRQSLGQGLEFLIYFQGNSAPDKSGLPSDRFSAERTGGSVSTLTIQRTQQEDSAVYLCASSLGGSGYTDTQYFGPGTRLTVL.

The CDR3 region has the DNA TGTGCCAGCAGCCCCCCCCTAGCGGGGGGTACAGATACGCAGTATTTT. Translating it yields CASSPPLAGGTDTQYF. The gene calls are TRBV5-8 and TRBJ2-3; TRBD2 matches 11 bases. The J segment lost 3 bases and the V segment lost 4 bases, leaving 7 bases of the junction unmatched. Per germline, CDR1 SGHTS and CDR2 YDEGEE. This CDR3 comprises 16 residues.

The chain uses TRBV9 and TRBJ2-1; 7 bases align to TRBD1. There are 16 residues in the CDR3. The V gene end was trimmed by 2 bases and the J gene end by 5 bases; junction bases not matched to a gene: 10. Germline loops: CDR1 SGDLS, CDR2 YYNGEE. The CDR3: CASSVRDSASNNEQFF. CDR3 DNA: TGTGCCAGCAGCGTCCGGGACAGCGCAAGTAACAATGAGCAGTTCTTC.

The chain's CDR3 is CASSWEQGTYEQYF. In DNA form, the CDR3 reads TGTGCCAGCAGTTGGGAACAGGGTACCTACGAGCAGTACTTC. This chain connects TRBV11-2 to TRBJ2-7, with D maybe TRBD1 (6 bases). V was pared by 6 bases and J by 2 bases, with 14 bases between. Looked up from germline, CDR1 is SGHAT and CDR2 is FQNNGV. This CDR3 has 14 amino acids.

The chain's CDR3 is CAISSGGQLNEKLFF. The CDR3 DNA follows: TGTGCCATCAGTTCCGGGGGACAGCTTAATGAAAAACTGTTTTTT. V gene TRBV10-3 combines with J gene TRBJ1-4; 7 bases align to TRBD1. The germline V gene encodes CDR1 ENHRY and CDR2 SYGVKD. This CDR3 comprises 15 residues. The V segment lost 5 bases and the J segment 4 bases; nucleotides outside the gene matches: 7.

The V gene is TRBV6-6, the J gene TRBJ2-2; 7 positions match TRBD2. The CDR3 runs to 16 residues. CDR1 is MNHNY and CDR2 is SVGAGI in the germline V gene (reference sequence). The V segment lost 1 base and the J segment 2 bases; nucleotides outside the gene matches: 4. CDR3 nucleotide sequence: TGTGCCAGCAGTTACTGGGCTAGCGGTAACACCGGGGAGCTGTTTTTT. It specifies CASSYWASGNTGELFF.

V usage is TRBV6-5 and J usage is TRBJ1-4; no clear D gene. The germline CDR1 and CDR2 sequences are MNHEY and SVGAGI. Between the trimmed V and J ends, which lost 5 bases and 6 bases, there was a span of 10 bases. CDR3 length: 13 amino acids. CDR3 nucleotide sequence: TGTGCCAGCAGTCGACGGGCGGATGAAAAACTGTTTTTT. It is translated as CASSRRADEKLFF.

V is TRBV9 and J is TRBJ2-7; TRBD1 agrees at 8 bases. V trimming: 6 bases; J trimming: 3 bases; junction bases outside the gene matches: 20. The germline V gene has CDR1 SGDLS and CDR2 YYNGEE. This CDR3 has 18 residues. The DNA for the CDR3 is TGTGCCAGCACGACTATGCTCGGGGAGGACAGGGTGATCTACGAGCAGTACTTC. Its translation: CASTTMLGEDRVIYEQYF.

This rearrangement joins TRBV6-1 to TRBJ1-1; D is unclear. This CDR3 has 11 residues. Germline lookup yields CDR1 MNHNS and CDR2 SASEGT. The V and J ends lost 5 bases and 7 bases respectively, with 8 bases between them. The chain's CDR3 is CASSPPGEAFF. The CDR3 DNA sequence: TGTGCCAGCAGTCCCCCGGGTGAAGCTTTCTTT.